Reported below is one TCR beta chain. Its matching antigen is unknown. The data were obtained in a study of T cell repertoires in cytomegalovirus infection. CDR1 is SNHLY and CDR2 is FYNNEI in the germline V gene. The CDR3 is 15 residues long. Trimming pared 6 bases from V and 1 base from J, leaving 13 bases between. MiXCR, run by TCRdb on the reads, gives a single entry per CDR3 protein. The sample consists of approximately 910,000 distinct CDR3 sequences, approximately 31% of them appearing once. The chain links TRBV2 to TRBJ1-3; no firm D call. The TCR sequence derives from a human donor in good health (CMV status not recorded). Some clones in this sample may be carry-over from other donors' samples. The sample consisted of cultured CD8+ T cells from PBMCs, taken from culture after CMV antigen stimulation. The CDR3 loop is CASRDAPRSGNTIYF. CDR3 nucleotides: TGTGCCAGCAGAGACGCCCCTCGATCTGGAAACACCATATATTTT. The whole variable domain, filled in from reference TRBV2 and TRBJ1-3, reads EPEVTQTPSHQVTQMGQEVILRCVPISNHLYFYWYRQILGQKVEFLVSFYNNEISEKSEIFDDQFSVERPDGSNFTLKIRSTKLEDSAMYFCASRDAPRSGNTIYFGEGSWLTVV.